This T cell receptor beta chain was identified during a study of blood T cell repertoires in COVID-19. In the study overall: PBMCs, B-cell-depleted T cells, or T cells were the source of the cDNA or gDNA that made up the material.

The authors' processing: Using reference gene primer amplification, nucleated cell counts were estimated. Some clones are missing from TCRdb's copy, which holds only in-frame ones; the method was immunoSEQ multiplex PCR. The V and J calls and clone size were taken over from that table, and D and trimming were inferred from the DNA. The sample holds over 300,000 clones, roughly nine tenths seen once. This sequence originates from a man younger than 35 who had recovered from COVID-19. Sequenced input: peripheral blood.

The CDR3 DNA reads TGTGCCAGCTCATCTTCTAGCGGGAGTGGGGGCACAGATACGCAGTATTTT. Translation gives CASSSSSGSGGTDTQYF. V usage is TRBV18 and J usage is TRBJ2-3, with TRBD2 matching 10 bases. Germline CDR1 and CDR2: KGHSH and LQKENI. The ends lost 5 bases at V and 1 base at J; junction bases unmatched: 9. The CDR3 loop spans 17 amino acids.